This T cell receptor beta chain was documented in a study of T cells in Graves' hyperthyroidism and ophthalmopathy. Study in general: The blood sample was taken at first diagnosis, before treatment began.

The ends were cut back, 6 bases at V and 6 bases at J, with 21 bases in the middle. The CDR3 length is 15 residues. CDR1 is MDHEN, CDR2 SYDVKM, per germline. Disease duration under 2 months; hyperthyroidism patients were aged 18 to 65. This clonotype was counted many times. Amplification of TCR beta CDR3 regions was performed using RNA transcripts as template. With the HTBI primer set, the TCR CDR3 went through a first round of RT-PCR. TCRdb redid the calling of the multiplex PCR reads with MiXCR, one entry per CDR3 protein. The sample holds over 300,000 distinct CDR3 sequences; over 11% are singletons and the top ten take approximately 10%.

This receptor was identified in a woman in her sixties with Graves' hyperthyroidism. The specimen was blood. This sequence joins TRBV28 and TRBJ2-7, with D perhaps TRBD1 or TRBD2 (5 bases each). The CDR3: CASRFRGVFSSEQYF. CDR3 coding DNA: TGTGCCAGCAGATTTAGAGGGGTGTTTTCGTCCGAGCAGTACTTC. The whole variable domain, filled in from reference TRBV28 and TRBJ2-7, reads DVKVTQSSRYLVKRTGEKVFLECVQDMDHENMFWYRQDPGLGLRLIYFSYDVKMKEKGDIPEGYSVSREKKERFSLILESASTNQTSMYLCASRFRGVFSSEQYFGPGTRLTVT.